The 25 T cell receptor beta chains below come from one sample, sequenced in a study of CD8 T cells in Susac syndrome. An input of about 0.5 to 1 ug of RNA was subjected to reverse transcription using random hexamers. Using its own MiXCR run on the immunoSEQ multiplex PCR reads, TCRdb lists one record per CDR3 protein. The repertoire holds 73,000 or so distinct CDR3 sequences, roughly 94% seen once, with around 0.4% in the top ten. What was sequenced was CD8+ T cells from PBMCs. All receptors derive from a human donor with multiple sclerosis.

The chain employs TRBV2 and TRBJ1-5; D may be TRBD1 (6 bases). Germline CDR1 and CDR2: SNHLY and FYNNEI. V lost 7 bases, J lost 7 bases, and 17 bases lay in between. The CDR3 spans 14 residues. CDR3 protein: CASKQPGVGQPQHF. DNA for the CDR3: TGTGCCAGCAAGCAACCAGGGGTGGGGCAGCCCCAGCATTTT.

The chain has TRBV3-1 and TRBJ2-7; 8 bases match TRBD2. The germline V gene encodes CDR1 LGHDT and CDR2 YNNKEL (reference sequence). The CDR3 runs to 14 residues. Trimming at V came to 3 bases and at J to 4 bases, leaving 5 bases not matched to a gene. Written as DNA, the CDR3 is TGTGCCAGCAGCCATGAAACTAGCGGATACGAGCAGTACTTC. Its protein is CASSHETSGYEQYF.

This sequence joins TRBV29-1 and TRBJ2-3, with 10 bases identical to TRBD2. The CDR3 runs 15 residues. Trimming cost V 4 bases and J 4 bases; bases outside gene matches: 8. CDR1 SQVTM and CDR2 ANQGSEA come from the germline V gene. CDR3 in amino acids: CSVGPLAGDPDTQYF. The CDR3 region has the DNA TGCAGCGTTGGGCCCCTAGCGGGGGATCCAGATACGCAGTATTTT.

The V call is TRBV5-1, the J call TRBJ2-3; 8 bases line up with TRBD2. This CDR3 is 16 amino acids long. CDR1 is SGHRS and CDR2 is YFSETQ in the germline V gene. After removal of 4 bases from V and 4 bases from J, the junction contained 11 bases not matched to a gene. CDR3 sequence reads: CASSTTSGAGSDTQYF. The CDR3 DNA reads as TGCGCCAGCAGCACTACTAGCGGCGCGGGCTCAGATACGCAGTATTTT.

This chain joins TRBV27 and TRBJ1-1; no definite D call. The CDR3 sequence is 15 residues long. Germline assignment: CDR1 MNHEY and CDR2 SMNVEV (reference sequence). Trimming removed 2 bases at V and 4 bases at J, with 14 bases between. Here the CDR3 reads CASSLSNGKGTEAFF. The CDR3, as DNA: TGTGCCAGCAGTTTAAGTAACGGGAAGGGCACTGAAGCTTTCTTT.

The chain employs TRBV12-3 or TRBV12-4 and TRBJ2-3; 8 nucleotides match TRBD2. After removal of 5 bases from V and 0 bases from J, the junction contained 10 bases not matched to a gene. The CDR3 runs to 17 residues. As DNA, the CDR3 is TGTGCCAGCAGTCTCAGTATTAGCGGGGCTAGCACAGATACGCAGTATTTT. Translating it yields CASSLSISGASTDTQYF.

This clonotype has a single count. This sequence joins TRBV5-4 and TRBJ2-3, with 7 positions matching TRBD2. This CDR3 is built from 16 residues. Germline values: CDR1 SGHNT, CDR2 YYREEE (reference sequence). After removal of 2 bases from V and 2 bases from J, the junction contained 8 bases not matched to a gene. CDR3 bases: TGTGCCAGCAGCTTCGGGTCTAGCGGTTTCACAGATACGCAGTATTTT. It is translated as CASSFGSSGFTDTQYF.

This chain joins TRBV9 and TRBJ2-7, with 12 bases aligning to TRBD2. This CDR3 spans 16 amino acids. V shed 3 bases, J shed 2 bases, and the junction held 6 bases outside the gene matches. From germline, CDR1 is SGDLS and CDR2 YYNGEE. The chain's CDR3 is CASSGTSGRFPYEQYF. CDR3 bases: TGTGCCAGCAGCGGAACTAGCGGGAGGTTCCCCTACGAGCAGTACTTC.

The chain employs TRBV5-1 and TRBJ2-1, with D possibly being TRBD1 or TRBD2 (5 bases each). This CDR3 has 17 residues. Trimming shortened V by 1 base and J by 2 bases, and 16 bases separated the two germline ends. Germline CDR1 SGHRS, CDR2 YFSETQ. The chain's CDR3 is CASSLTGAPLTYNEQFF. For the CDR3, the DNA is TGCGCCAGCAGCTTGACCGGGGCACCTTTAACCTACAATGAGCAGTTCTTC.

The chain combines TRBV6-5 with TRBJ1-2; no reliable D call. The germline CDR1 and CDR2 sequences are MNHEY and SVGAGI. Trimming removed 0 bases from V and 4 bases from J, with 12 bases in between. There are 15 residues in the CDR3. CDR3 sequence: CASSYSAGSSYGYTF. The CDR3 nucleotides read TGTGCCAGCAGTTACTCAGCCGGGTCCAGCTATGGCTACACCTTC.

The chain carries TRBV24-1 and TRBJ2-3; perhaps TRBD2 as D (6 bases). Germline CDR1 and CDR2: KGHDR and SFDVKD. V lost 3 bases and J lost 2, with 11 bases in between. This CDR3 is 15 amino acids long. The CDR3 loop is CATSDRSSDTDTQYF. For the CDR3, the DNA is TGTGCCACCAGTGATCGGTCTAGCGACACAGATACGCAGTATTTT.

This clonotype appeared once. V is TRBV27 and J is TRBJ1-2; possible D gene TRBD1, 5 bases. The V end lost 4 bases, the J end lost 7 bases, and 19 bases lay between the germline ends. Germline CDR1 is MNHEY and CDR2 is SMNVEV (reference sequence). The CDR3 spans 15 residues. CDR3 in DNA: TGTGCCAGCAGTTCTCCCGGGGCAGGGACTGGTGGCTACACCTTC. Its translation is CASSSPGAGTGGYTF.

V usage is TRBV5-4 and J usage is TRBJ2-7, with 10 bases matching TRBD1. Germline assignment: CDR1 SGHNT and CDR2 YYREEE (reference sequence). CDR3 length: 17 residues. Trimming cost V 5 bases and J 5 bases; bases outside gene matches: 16. The chain's CDR3 is CASSPRYMTGGNDEQYF. CDR3 DNA sequence: TGTGCCAGCAGTCCTCGGTACATGACAGGGGGCAACGACGAGCAGTACTTC.

The rearrangement uses TRBV6-1 and TRBJ2-5, with 8 bases that match TRBD2. The CDR3 loop spans 16 amino acids. V was pared by 8 bases and J by 9 bases, with 20 bases of the junction left unmatched. CDR1 MNHNS and CDR2 SASEGT come from the germline V gene. The CDR3 is CASGLESSGAPGSQYF. For the CDR3, the DNA is TGTGCCAGCGGGCTGGAGAGTAGCGGGGCGCCCGGGTCCCAGTACTTC.

The chain links TRBV12-3 or TRBV12-4 to TRBJ2-7; TRBD1 aligns across 10 bases. The CDR3 is 15 amino acids. V was pared by 5 bases and J by 6 bases, with 10 bases of the junction left unmatched. DNA of the CDR3: TGTGCCAGCAGTAAACCCGGGACAGGGGAGCTCGAGCAGTACTTC. Translation: CASSKPGTGELEQYF.

The chain employs TRBV7-9 and TRBJ1-6, with a possible D match to TRBD1 (6 bases). CDR3 length equals 14 residues. Germline CDR1 is SEHNR and CDR2 is FQNEAQ (reference sequence). With 5 bases removed from V and 7 bases from J, the gap between germline ends came to 12 bases. This CDR3 reads CASSNPGANSPLHF. In DNA, the CDR3 is TGTGCCAGCAGCAACCCGGGGGCGAATTCACCCCTCCACTTT.

The chain uses TRBV7-9 and TRBJ1-1; maybe TRBD1 (5 bases). V dropped 3 bases and J dropped 3 bases, with 8 bases sitting between them. The CDR3 runs to 13 residues. CDR1 SEHNR and CDR2 FQNEAQ come from the germline V gene (reference sequence). The CDR3 DNA follows: TGTGCCAGCAGCTTGGGGGTGGACACTGAAGCTTTCTTT. This codes for CASSLGVDTEAFF.

The rearrangement uses TRBV29-1 and TRBJ1-1; 8 bases line up with TRBD1. CDR3 size: 13 residues. The V segment lost 1 base and the J segment 6 bases; nucleotides outside the gene matches: 4. Germline CDR1 is SQVTM and CDR2 is ANQGSEA. In nucleotides, the CDR3 is TGCAGCGTTGAAGGAGACAGGGGCCCTGAAGCTTTCTTT. The encoded protein is CSVEGDRGPEAFF.

The chain recombines TRBV10-2 with TRBJ1-1; D is undetermined. Trimming cost V 6 bases and J 11 bases, with 13 bases left between them. The germline gives CDR1 WSHSY, CDR2 SAAADI. The CDR3 consists of 11 residues. The CDR3 spells CASRGGKEAFF. CDR3 DNA: TGCGCCAGCAGAGGAGGAAAGGAGGCTTTCTTT.

The chain uses TRBV5-4 and TRBJ2-7, with 9 bases matching TRBD2. Germline loops: CDR1 SGHNT, CDR2 YYREEE (reference sequence). The CDR3 is 17 residues long. The V and J ends lost 3 bases and 4 bases, in that order; junction bases with no gene match: 14. CDR3 DNA sequence: TGTGCCAGCAGCTCGTATAGTGGAAGCGGGAGGAAGTACGAGCAGTACTTC. It encodes CASSSYSGSGRKYEQYF.

This chain connects TRBV18 to TRBJ1-2; TRBD1 might be the D (6 bases). The V gene's germline CDR1 is KGHSH and CDR2 LQKENI. The CDR3 spans 17 residues. Trimming cost V 3 bases and J 2 bases, with 19 bases left between them. CDR3 nucleotide sequence: TGTGCCAGCTCACCCCGACGGGACAACCGACCCAACTATGGCTACACCTTC. This translates into CASSPRRDNRPNYGYTF. The entire variable domain, with the rest obtained from reference TRBV18 and TRBJ1-2, is as follows: NAGVMQNPRHLVRRRGQEARLRCSPMKGHSHVYWYRQLPEEGLKFMVYLQKENIIDESGMPKERFSAEFPKEGPSILRIQQVVRGDSAAYFCASSPRRDNRPNYGYTFGSGTRLTVV.

The chain is built from TRBV7-2 and TRBJ2-6; D gene unclear. Germline CDR1 and CDR2: SGHTA and FQGNSA. CDR3 length: 15 residues. V was clipped by 1 base and J by 2 bases, with 6 bases between them. Here the CDR3 DNA reads TGTGCCAGCAGCTTAGTAGGGACTGGGGCCAACGTCCTGACTTTC. Its protein is CASSLVGTGANVLTF.

The gene calls are TRBV5-4 and TRBJ2-7; D not resolved. The germline V gene has CDR1 SGHNT and CDR2 YYREEE (reference sequence). V lost 0 bases and J 1 base, leaving 14 bases between the germline ends. The CDR3 sequence is 16 residues long. CDR3 loop: CASSLAPGGGSYEQYF. DNA of the CDR3: TGTGCCAGCAGCTTGGCCCCGGGCGGTGGATCCTACGAGCAGTACTTC.

Only one count was recorded for this clonotype. The V call is TRBV19, the J call TRBJ1-1; D remains ambiguous. In germline, CDR1 is LNHDA, CDR2 SQIVND (reference sequence). This CDR3 contains 13 residues. Between the trimmed V and J ends, which lost 5 bases and 6 bases, there was a span of 13 bases. In DNA form, the CDR3 reads TGTGCCAGTAGTTTCTCTCCCGGCGCTGAAGCTTTCTTT. It translates to CASSFSPGAEAFF.

The chain combines TRBV14 with TRBJ2-1, with no clear D. V was trimmed by 4 bases and J by 1 base, leaving 5 bases between them. The CDR3 consists of 13 residues. CDR1 and CDR2 (germline): SGHDN, FVKESK. In nucleotides, the CDR3 is TGTGCCAGCAGCCCGTGGTCCTACAATGAGCAGTTCTTC. It yields the protein CASSPWSYNEQFF. Using reference TRBV14 and TRBJ2-1 for the parts outside the CDR3, the full variable domain is EAGVTQFPSHSVIEKGQTVTLRCDPISGHDNLYWYRRVMGKEIKFLLHFVKESKQDESGMPNNRFLAERTGGTYSTLKVQPAELEDSGVYFCASSPWSYNEQFFGPGTRLTVL.